This T cell receptor (beta chain) was recorded in a study of spatial heterogeneity in lung cancer. For the study at large: Roughly 2 years after resection was the median timing of the follow-up PBMC samples, which were sequenced when available. Notes on the study in general: Ubiquitous expanded tumor TCRs appeared in blood more at resection than follow-up.

Germline V gene lookup returns CDR1 MDHEN and CDR2 SYDVKM. The ends were cut back, 1 base at V and 4 bases at J, with 13 bases in the middle. CDR3 length: 15 residues. Worth noting for this clonotype: Antigen specificity is unknown.

TCRdb processed the 5' RACE reads anew with MiXCR; each CDR3 protein has one entry. The sample includes over 85,000 distinct CDR3 sequences, approximately 19% of them seen just once. Time point meaning: blood at routine non-recurrence follow-up after resection. No cell sorting; template was whole RNA from tumor, lung tissue or PBMC. The chain uses TRBV28 and TRBJ1-2; a weak D match, TRBD1 (5 bases). The sequencing used PBMCs, collected at follow-up. The receptor was derived from a male donor with early-stage non-small cell lung cancer. Here the CDR3 DNA reads TGTGCCAGCAGTTTATCTGACAGTATCGCCTATGGCTACACCTTC. It is translated as CASSLSDSIAYGYTF.